The sequence of this T cell receptor beta chain was determined in a study of early T cells in non-severe SARS-CoV-2 infection. TCRdb itself ran the 5' RACE reads through MiXCR, one entry per CDR3 protein. The top ten hold less than 3.5% of the sample, which has approximately 98,000 distinct CDR3 sequences, roughly 12% seen once. This clonotype was found many times. Its antigen is not known. The CDR3 totals 16 residues. Germline CDR1 and CDR2: LGHNT and FRNRAP. The V end was cut by 0 bases, the J end by 1 base, with 10 bases between. Study-wide points: Private and CD4 specificities were missed by VDJdb matching, which favored anti-spike CD8 responses.

The chain employs TRBV12-5 and TRBJ2-1, with a tentative D call TRBD2 (6 bases). This TCR was sampled from an adult who was a healthcare worker with PCR-confirmed SARS-CoV-2 infection or an uninfected control (not recorded which). Sequencing was carried out using whole blood. The DNA of the CDR3 is TGTGCTAGTGGTTTGGTAATCAGCGGGTCCTACAATGAGCAGTTCTTC. As protein: CASGLVISGSYNEQFF.